This T cell receptor beta chain is drawn from a study of OX40 agonist ivuxolimab in advanced cancers. Study findings and constraints: Some nonresponders likewise displayed low normalized T-cell clonal expansion. Expanded clones belonging to CD8+ T cells outnumbered, on average, those of CD4+. At doses 0.1 to 3.0 mg/kg, CD4+ and CD8+ clones expanded. Among patients with partial responses at 0.1-3.0 mg/kg, clonal expansion was among the lowest.

The trim removed 4 bases at V and 10 bases at J, leaving 5 bases unmatched. The CDR3 is 13 amino acids. CDR1 is MNHEY, CDR2 SMNVEV, per germline (reference sequence). Clones were sequenced by immunoSEQ multiplex PCR, and TCRdb holds only the in-frame ones, with some missing. This table holds about 13,000 clones, 80% to 85% found once. Points on this clone: Its antigen is not known.

This rearrangement joins TRBV27 to TRBJ1-1; 11 bases line up with TRBD1. The sequence came from an adult with an advanced solid tumor such as melanoma, head and neck, liver or kidney cancer. The input for sequencing was CD4+ or CD8+ T cells sorted from blood, taken in a trial of the OX40 agonist ivuxolimab. The CDR3 region is CASSSGQGAGAFF. In DNA, the CDR3 is TGTGCCAGCAGTTCAGGACAGGGGGCGGGAGCTTTCTTT.